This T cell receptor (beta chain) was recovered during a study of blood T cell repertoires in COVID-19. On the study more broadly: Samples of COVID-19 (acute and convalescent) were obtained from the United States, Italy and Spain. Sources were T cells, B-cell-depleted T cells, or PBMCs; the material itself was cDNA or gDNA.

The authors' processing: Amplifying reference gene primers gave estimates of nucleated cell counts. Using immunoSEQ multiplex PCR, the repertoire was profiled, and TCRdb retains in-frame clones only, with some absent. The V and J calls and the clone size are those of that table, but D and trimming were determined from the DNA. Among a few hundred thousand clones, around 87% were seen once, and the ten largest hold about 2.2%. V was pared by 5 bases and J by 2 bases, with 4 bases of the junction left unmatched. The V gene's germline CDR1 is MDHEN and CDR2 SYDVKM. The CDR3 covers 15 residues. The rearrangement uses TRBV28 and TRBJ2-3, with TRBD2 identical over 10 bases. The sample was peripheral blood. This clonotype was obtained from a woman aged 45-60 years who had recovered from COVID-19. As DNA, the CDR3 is TGTGCCAGCAGTACGACTAGCGGGTTCACAGATACGCAGTATTTT. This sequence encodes CASSTTSGFTDTQYF.